This T cell receptor (beta chain) was observed in a study of blood T cell repertoires in COVID-19 (dated by TCRdb to about 2020). Turning to the overall study: Collaborator samples came from the United States, Italy and Spain and covered acute and convalescent phases of COVID-19. The material from the prospective study consisted of cDNA or gDNA derived from T cells, B-cell-depleted T cells, or PBMCs. Deeply sampled blood TCRbeta repertoires from subjects exposed to, actively infected with, or recovered from COVID-19 were included in the dataset. The repertoires were released in a freely available public database meant as a resource for research on the immune response to SARS-CoV-2. The samples were drawn from two sources: the first 160 participants of the ongoing ImmuneRACE study, and some 1,300 subjects contributed by 6 global collaborators. Sample metadata almost always included a de-identified subject ID, COVID-19 status, age in years and sex. Where HLA class I and class II types were available, the types were taken from metadata supplied by the sample provider, not from assay-based typing. The paper's findings and limits, for the study overall: The quantity of clinical and demographic metadata differed by source and by participant and was supplied without curation.

TCRbeta CDR3 regions were amplified from genomic DNA using the immunoSEQ Assay, a bias-controlled multiplex PCR. Concerning the study's data processing: Nucleated cell counts per sample were estimated from amplification of reference gene primers within the assay. To quantify the absolute abundance of each unique TCRbeta CDR3 rearrangement, sequence reads were collapsed and filtered. Productive Simpson clonality was computed per sample as the square root of Simpson's diversity index over productive rearrangements. The table comes from immuneACCESS by way of TCRdb, which keeps in-frame sequences with V and J called. Part of the clones is missing from these tables; in studies checked, under half for an unresolved V gene and the rest for unknown reasons. V, J and clone size reflect that table, while D and trimming were determined from the DNA. This sample gives some 160,000 clones in total; around four fifths of them show up just once. The ten largest make up roughly 8% of the sample.

In the prospective study, participants were about 18 to 95 years old, resided in about two dozen geographic areas of the United States, and were enrolled through a virtual design. Cohort assignment in the prospective study relied on participant-reported clinical history from a screening survey and a study questionnaire. Recovered participants in ImmuneRACE Cohort 3 were defined by two consecutive negative NP/OP PCR tests, clearance by a healthcare professional, or resolution of symptoms. In the prospective study, whole blood, serum and a nasopharyngeal or oropharyngeal swab were collected from each participant by mobile phlebotomists. Over a 2-month period, participants in the prospective study had the option of providing additional blood draws and questionnaires. Before DNA extraction, blood samples from the prospective study were shipped at room temperature or frozen. Concerning this clone itself: The antigen this receptor binds is unknown. Per-nucleotide qualities are absent, and no much larger clonotype sits a single base away.

This TCR came from a woman in her forties or fifties who had recovered from COVID-19. The sample taken for sequencing was PBMCs or T cells enriched from blood (not recorded which).

The DNA reads as follows: TGTGCCAGCAGCTCTAGCGGGAGGGCCGACTACGAGCAGTACTTC. Protein translation: CASSSSGRADYEQYF. The chain joins TRBV3-1 (or the pseudogene TRBV3-2) to TRBJ2-7; 12 bases in the junction line up with TRBD2. CDR1 and CDR2 are read off the germline V gene (reference sequence) as LGHDT and YNNKEL. Trimming removed 5 bases from V and 3 bases from J; the gene matches leave 5 bases unexplained. There are 15 amino acids in the CDR3, from cysteine to phenylalanine inclusive. The read is trimmed to its CDR3 DNA, 45 bases read in frame from base 1.